This paragraph reports one TCR beta chain. Its antigen is undetermined. The record originates from a study of CD8+CD57+ T cells in acquired aplastic anemia. Study at large: On average, sorted CD4+ and CD8+ cells gave 3.2 ug of DNA. The study, taken as a whole, reports: Patients had twenty-nine CD8+ CDR3 sequences in common with controls (the shared set). Significant differences in CD8+ Simpson's diversity were not observed between patients and controls.

CDR3 size: 15 residues. V lost 5 bases, J lost 2 bases, and 5 bases stayed unmatched. CDR1 is DFQATT, CDR2 SNEGSKA, per germline (reference sequence). Profiling of TCR beta VDJ combinations and CDR3 sequences used genomic DNA as template. TCRdb re-derived calls from the reads in MiXCR, one entry per CDR3 protein. This table holds about 420,000 distinct CDR3 sequences, just under 70% found once. The chain couples TRBV20-1 to TRBJ2-7; TRBD2 matches at 14 bases. The sample was sorted CD4+, CD8+, or CD8+CD57+ T cells (not recorded which) from PBMCs. This clonotype originated in a human donor in good health, serving as a control. In DNA form, the CDR3 reads TGCAGTGCTCCCCGGACTAGCGGGAGGCCCTACGAGCAGTACTTC. This codes for CSAPRTSGRPYEQYF.